The clone carrying this T cell receptor (beta chain) was detected a few times. These data belong to a study of blood T cell repertoires in COVID-19. Study-wide background: Nucleic acid was either cDNA or gDNA, and it came from T cells, B-cell-depleted T cells, or PBMCs.

Under the authors' procedure: Estimated nucleated cell counts came from reference gene primer amplification. Produced via immunoSEQ multiplex PCR; TCRdb's table is partial and in-frame only. V and J calls and clone size come straight from that table; D and trimming were deduced from the DNA. Here the sample spans 100,000 to 110,000 clones, roughly 79% being singletons. Trimming at V came to 10 bases and at J to 3 bases, leaving 9 bases not matched to a gene. This CDR3 has 14 residues. Germline CDR1 is ENHRY and CDR2 is SYGVKD. The V call is TRBV10-3, the J call TRBJ1-5; 7 nucleotides match TRBD1. This sequence originates from a man aged 70-80 years with active or convalescent COVID-19. Sequenced input: peripheral blood. CDR3 sequence: CATQSQGPNQPQHF. The CDR3 DNA reads as TGTGCCACCCAATCACAGGGGCCCAATCAGCCCCAGCATTTT.